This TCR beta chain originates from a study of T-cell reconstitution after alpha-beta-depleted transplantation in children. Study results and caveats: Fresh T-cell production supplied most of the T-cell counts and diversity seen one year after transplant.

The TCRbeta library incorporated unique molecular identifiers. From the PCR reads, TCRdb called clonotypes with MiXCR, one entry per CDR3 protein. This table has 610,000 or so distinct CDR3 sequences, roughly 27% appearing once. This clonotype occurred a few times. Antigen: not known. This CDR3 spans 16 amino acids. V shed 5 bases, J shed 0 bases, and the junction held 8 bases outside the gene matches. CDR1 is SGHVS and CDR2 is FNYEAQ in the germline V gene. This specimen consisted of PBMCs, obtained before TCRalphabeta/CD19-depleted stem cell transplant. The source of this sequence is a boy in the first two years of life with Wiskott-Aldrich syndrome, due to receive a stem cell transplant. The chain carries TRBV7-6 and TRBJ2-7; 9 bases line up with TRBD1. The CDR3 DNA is TGTGCCAGCAGCCCAAGGACAGGGGCTGTCTCCTACGAGCAGTACTTC. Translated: CASSPRTGAVSYEQYF.